This T cell receptor beta chain derives from a study of vaccination and CD4 T cells after COVID-19. The sample's treatment: approximately 11-day PBMC culture with coronavirus spike peptide pools or control peptides (ViraFEST assay). The study sequenced cultured CD4+ T cell DNA using the Oncomine TCR Beta short-read assay. TCRdb re-derived calls from the PCR reads in MiXCR, one entry per CDR3 protein. The sample has just over 15,000 distinct CDR3 sequences, roughly 74% seen once. The CDR3 has 12 amino acids. V lost 2 bases, J lost 11 bases, and 12 bases lay in between. Per the germline V gene, CDR1 is ENHRY and CDR2 is SYGVKD. Of note for this clonotype: The antigen remains undetermined.

The clonotype was recovered from a human donor who had recovered from COVID-19. The chain carries TRBV10-3 and TRBJ1-1; possibly TRBD1 for D (6 bases). What was sequenced was CD4+ T cells from blood, cultured in vitro. For the CDR3, the DNA is TGTGCCATCAGTGAGAGGACAGATCGGGCTTTCTTT. Translating it yields CAISERTDRAFF.